This T cell receptor beta chain was captured by sequencing in a study of quantifying T cell responses using KT2 cells. Overall study: RNA was reverse transcribed with TCR alpha and beta constant-region primers. The second PCR ran as a qPCR until a predetermined fluorescence threshold was reached. Whole-study results and caveats: KT2 sequences were detected down to about one KT2 cell per 100,000 PBMC.

Concerning this clonotype: Its specificity is unknown.

An oligo carrying a UMI was ligated to the cDNA 3' end. An equimolar mix of RC1.1 and RC1.2 primed the beta chain across TRBC1 and TRBC2. TCRdb fed the UMI-ligation and nested PCR reads into MiXCR, producing one record per CDR3 protein. This table has some 50,000 distinct CDR3 sequences, roughly 10% appearing once. The CDR3 totals 16 residues. V was cut by 3 bases and J by 0 bases, with 12 bases left in between. The germline V gene encodes CDR1 DFQATT and CDR2 SNEGSKA (reference sequence). Unfractionated PBMC were spiked with known numbers of KT2 clone cells. A range of KT2-to-PBMC ratios was made using fixed PBMC numbers.

The receptor's source is a human donor. The material sequenced was PBMCs spiked with cells of the T cell clone KT2. The V and J genes are TRBV20-1 and TRBJ1-6; D possibly corresponds to TRBD1 (5 bases). The CDR3 region is CSASDAGSSYNSPLHF. In DNA form, the CDR3 reads TGCAGTGCTAGTGACGCAGGGAGCTCCTATAATTCACCCCTCCACTTT.